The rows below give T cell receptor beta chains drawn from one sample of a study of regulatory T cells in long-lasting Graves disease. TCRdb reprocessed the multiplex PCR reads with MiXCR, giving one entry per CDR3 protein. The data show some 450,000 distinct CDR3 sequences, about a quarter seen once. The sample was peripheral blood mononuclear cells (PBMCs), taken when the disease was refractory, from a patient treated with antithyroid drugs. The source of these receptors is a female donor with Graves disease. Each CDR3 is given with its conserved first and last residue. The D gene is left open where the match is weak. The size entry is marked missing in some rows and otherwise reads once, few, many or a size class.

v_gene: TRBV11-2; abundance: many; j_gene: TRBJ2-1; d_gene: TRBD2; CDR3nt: TGTGCCAGCAGGTCGTTAGCGGGAATCACCTACAATGAGCAGTTCTTC; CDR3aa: CASRSLAGITYNEQFF
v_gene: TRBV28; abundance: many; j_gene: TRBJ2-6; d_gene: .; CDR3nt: TGTGCCAGCACCCTAGGGGCCAACGTCCTGACTTTC; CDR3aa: CASTLGANVLTF
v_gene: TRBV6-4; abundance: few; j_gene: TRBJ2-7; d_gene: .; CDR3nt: TGTGCCAGCACCGACGCGTTCCGCGAGCAGTACTTC; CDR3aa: CASTDAFREQYF
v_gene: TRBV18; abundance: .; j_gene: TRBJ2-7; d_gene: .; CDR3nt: TGTGCCAGCTCACCTCGGGGACTGCGACCTTCGGGAGAGCAGTACTTC; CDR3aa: CASSPRGLRPSGEQYF
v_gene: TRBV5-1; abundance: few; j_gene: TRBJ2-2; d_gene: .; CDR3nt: TGCGCCAGCAGTTTCCTTAGGGACACCGGGGAGCTGTTTTTT; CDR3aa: CASSFLRDTGELFF
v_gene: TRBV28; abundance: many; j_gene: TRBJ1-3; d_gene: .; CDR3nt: TGTGCCAGCAGTTTACCGCCCGGAACCCCCAACACCATATATTTT; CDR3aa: CASSLPPGTPNTIYF
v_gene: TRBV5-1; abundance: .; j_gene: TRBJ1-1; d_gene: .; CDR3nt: TGCGCCAGCAGCTTGGCCGGGTGGGGCACTGAAGCTCTCTTT; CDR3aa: CASSLAGWGTEALF
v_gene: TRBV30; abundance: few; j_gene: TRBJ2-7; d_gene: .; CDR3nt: TGTGCCTGGAACTCGGGATACGAGCAGTACTTC; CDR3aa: CAWNSGYEQYF
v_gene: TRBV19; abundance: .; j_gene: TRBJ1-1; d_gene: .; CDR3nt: TGTGCCAGTAGTATACGATATCAGGAATATGAAGCTTTCTTT; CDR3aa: CASSIRYQEYEAFF
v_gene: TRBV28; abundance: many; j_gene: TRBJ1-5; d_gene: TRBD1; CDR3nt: TGTGCCAGCAGAACTGACAGGGTTGGGCCCCAGCATTTT; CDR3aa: CASRTDRVGPQHF
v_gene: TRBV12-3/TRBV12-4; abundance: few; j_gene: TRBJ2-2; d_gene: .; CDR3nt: TGTGCCAGCACCTCGGCCCCCACCGGGGAGCTGTTTTTT; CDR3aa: CASTSAPTGELFF
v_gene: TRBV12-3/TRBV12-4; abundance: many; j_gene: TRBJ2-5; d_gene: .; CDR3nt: TGTGCCAGCAGTTTAGGGGGAGACACGTACCAAGAGACCCAGTACTTC; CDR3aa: CASSLGGDTYQETQYF
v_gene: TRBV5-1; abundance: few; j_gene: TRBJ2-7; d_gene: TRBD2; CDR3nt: TGCGCCAGCAGCCCGGGACTAGCGGGCCCCGACGAGCAGTACTTC; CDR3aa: CASSPGLAGPDEQYF
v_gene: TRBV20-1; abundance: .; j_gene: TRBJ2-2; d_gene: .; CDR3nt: TGCAGTGCTCCTCGGTGGCAGGGGTTGGACACCGGGGAGCTGTTTTTT; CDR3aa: CSAPRWQGLDTGELFF
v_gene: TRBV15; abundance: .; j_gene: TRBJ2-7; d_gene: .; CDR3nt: TGTGCCACCAGCAGAGATCTGGGGGAGCAGTACTTC; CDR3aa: CATSRDLGEQYF
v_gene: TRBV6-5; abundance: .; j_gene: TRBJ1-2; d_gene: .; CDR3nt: TGTGCCAGCAGTTATACCGCGGGGTTCTATGGCTACACCTTC; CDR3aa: CASSYTAGFYGYTF
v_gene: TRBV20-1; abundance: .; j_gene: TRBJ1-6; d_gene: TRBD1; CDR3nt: TGCAGTGCTAGGGACCCCTGGGACAGTGGGTCACCCCTCCACTTT; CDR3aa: CSARDPWDSGSPLHF
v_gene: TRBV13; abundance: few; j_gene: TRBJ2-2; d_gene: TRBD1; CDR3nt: TGTGCCAGCAGCCTGGACAGGGGGAGCCCTCAAGGGGAGCTGTTTTTT; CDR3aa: CASSLDRGSPQGELFF
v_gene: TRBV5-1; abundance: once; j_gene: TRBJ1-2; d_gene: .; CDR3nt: TGCGCCAGCAGCTTTGGGGCAGGGACCAACTATGGCTACACCTTC; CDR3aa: CASSFGAGTNYGYTF
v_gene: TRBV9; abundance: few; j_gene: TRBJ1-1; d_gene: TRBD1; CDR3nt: TGTGCCAGCAGCGTAGGGGGACAGGATCGGACTGAAGCTTTCTTT; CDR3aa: CASSVGGQDRTEAFF
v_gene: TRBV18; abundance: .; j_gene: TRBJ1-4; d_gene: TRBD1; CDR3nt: TGTGCCAGCTCACCGGGGCGAGGGGGCGCCTTCCGCGAACTGTTTTTT; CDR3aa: CASSPGRGGAFRELFF
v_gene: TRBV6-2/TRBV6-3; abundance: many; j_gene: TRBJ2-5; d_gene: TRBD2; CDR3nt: TGTGCCAGCATGCTAGGGACTAGCGGGAGAACGAAGACCCAGTACTTC; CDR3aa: CASMLGTSGRTKTQYF
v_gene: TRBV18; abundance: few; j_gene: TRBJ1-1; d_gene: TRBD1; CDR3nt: TGTGCCAGCTCACCACCGCCAGGGGGAATGAACACTGAAGCTTTCTTT; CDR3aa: CASSPPPGGMNTEAFF
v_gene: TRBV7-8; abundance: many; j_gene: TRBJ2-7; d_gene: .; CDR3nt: TGTGCCAGCAGCTTAGCGGGGGCGGGGCTTCACCCCTACGAGCAGTACTTC; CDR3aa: CASSLAGAGLHPYEQYF
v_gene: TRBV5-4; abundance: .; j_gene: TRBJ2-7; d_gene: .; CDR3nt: TGTGCCAGCAGCTGGGGCAGGGGGGCAGACGAGCAGTACTTC; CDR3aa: CASSWGRGADEQYF
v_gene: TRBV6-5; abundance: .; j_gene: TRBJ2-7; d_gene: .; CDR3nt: TGTGCCAGCAGTTACCTGGCAGGGAGCCACGAGCAGTACTTC; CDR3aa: CASSYLAGSHEQYF
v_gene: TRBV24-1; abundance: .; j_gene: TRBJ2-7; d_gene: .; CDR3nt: TGTGCCACCAGTACGGGCTACGAGCAGTACTTC; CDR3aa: CATSTGYEQYF
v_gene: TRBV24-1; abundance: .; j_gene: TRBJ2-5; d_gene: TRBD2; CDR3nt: TGTGCCACCAGTGATCCCACGACTAGCGGGGAGCCCCAGTACTTC; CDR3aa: CATSDPTTSGEPQYF
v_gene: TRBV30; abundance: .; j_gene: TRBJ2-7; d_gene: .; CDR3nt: TGTGCCTGGAGTTTGGGGGCGGCGGCCGAGCAGTACTTC; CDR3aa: CAWSLGAAAEQYF
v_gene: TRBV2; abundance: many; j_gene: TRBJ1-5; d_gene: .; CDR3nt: TGTGCCAGCAGTATGGAAAGACAGCAGCCCCAGCATTTT; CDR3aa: CASSMERQQPQHF
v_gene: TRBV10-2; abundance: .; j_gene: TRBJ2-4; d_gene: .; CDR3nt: TGCGCCAGCAGAGCAGGGTACAACATTCAGTACTTC; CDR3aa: CASRAGYNIQYF
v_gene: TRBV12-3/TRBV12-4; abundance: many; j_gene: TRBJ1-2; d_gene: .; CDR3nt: TGTGCCAGCAGTTGGTCGGTGAACTATGGCTACACCTTC; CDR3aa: CASSWSVNYGYTF
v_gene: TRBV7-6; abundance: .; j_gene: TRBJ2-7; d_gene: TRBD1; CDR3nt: TGTGCCAGCAGCTTAGTGATCAGAGGACAGGTTGGTCCCTACGAGCAGTACTTC; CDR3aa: CASSLVIRGQVGPYEQYF
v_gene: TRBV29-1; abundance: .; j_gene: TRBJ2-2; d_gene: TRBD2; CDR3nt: TGCAGCGTCTCTGGGGATAGCGGGAGCCTTAATACCGGGGAGCTGTTTTTT; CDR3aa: CSVSGDSGSLNTGELFF
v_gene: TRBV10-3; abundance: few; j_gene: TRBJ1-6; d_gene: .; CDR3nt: TGTGCCATCAGTGAGTCGGACAGCTATAATTCACCCCTCCACTTT; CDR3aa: CAISESDSYNSPLHF